The rows below give T cell receptor beta chains drawn from one sample of a study of blood T cell repertoires in COVID-19. Libraries were prepared by immunoSEQ multiplex PCR; TCRdb keeps only in-frame clonotypes and omits some of them. The sample yields about 310,000 clones, over 80% seen once. The material sequenced was PBMCs or T cells enriched from blood (not recorded which). All receptors come from a woman in her late teens or twenties who had recovered from COVID-19. Each CDR3 is given with its conserved first and last residue. A D gene is named only where the DNA matches it firmly. A clone size is listed for some rows: how often the clone was seen (once, few, many), or a class if it is expanded.

v_gene	d_gene	j_gene	abundance	CDR3nt	CDR3aa
TRBV28	TRBD1	TRBJ2-7	NA	TGTGCCAGCAGTCCCGGGACAGGGGAATACGAGCAGTACTTC	CASSPGTGEYEQYF
TRBV18	TRBD1	TRBJ1-3	NA	TGTGCCAGCTCACCGGACAGGGATGGAGGAAACACCATATATTTT	CASSPDRDGGNTIYF
TRBV9	NA	TRBJ2-7	NA	TGTGCCAGCAGCGTAGGAGGACTCTCCTACGAGCAGTACTTC	CASSVGGLSYEQYF
TRBV15	TRBD1	TRBJ2-1	NA	TGTGCCACCAGCAGAGATACCTACAGGGGGAATGAGCAGTTCTTC	CATSRDTYRGNEQFF
TRBV2	NA	TRBJ1-2	NA	TGTGCCAGCAGTGAACGGGGGGGAAACTATGGCTACACCTTC	CASSERGGNYGYTF
TRBV7-2	NA	TRBJ2-3	NA	TGTGCCAGCAGCTCCTCTTCCAGGGTTACGCAGTATTTT	CASSSSSRVTQYF
TRBV3-1/TRBV3-2	NA	TRBJ2-2	NA	TGTGCCAGCAGCCAAGTCCCAGCGCCGAACACCGGGGAGCTGTTTTTT	CASSQVPAPNTGELFF
TRBV7-6	TRBD1	TRBJ2-7	NA	TGTGCCAGCAGCGCCGGGACAGGGGTCTACGAGCAGTACTTC	CASSAGTGVYEQYF
TRBV3-1/TRBV3-2	NA	TRBJ1-2	NA	TGTGCCAGCAGACAAGACAGGACAGATAACTATGGCTACACCTTC	CASRQDRTDNYGYTF
TRBV5-6	NA	TRBJ2-3	NA	TGTGCCAGCAGCTTCCTTCCGATGGAGGGCCCAGATACGCAGTATTTT	CASSFLPMEGPDTQYF
TRBV29-1	NA	TRBJ1-1	once	TGCAGCGTTCAGAAGGGGGTTGGAGGAACACTGGAAGCTTTCTTT	CSVQKGVGGTLEAFF
TRBV3-1/TRBV3-2	NA	TRBJ1-2	NA	TGTGCCAGCAGCCTAGATCAGGGGTTCTTAGACTATGGCTACACCTTC	CASSLDQGFLDYGYTF
TRBV19	NA	TRBJ1-5	NA	TGTGCCAGTAGTATTCGAGCAGGGAAAGCGGGTCAGCCCCAGCATTTT	CASSIRAGKAGQPQHF
TRBV28	NA	TRBJ2-7	NA	TGTGCCAGCAGCATTAGACAGCCCCATGAGCAGTACTTC	CASSIRQPHEQYF
TRBV5-1	TRBD2	TRBJ2-7	NA	TGCGCCAGCAGCCCACTTACTAGCGGGGGTATCCAGTACTTC	CASSPLTSGGIQYF
TRBV28	NA	TRBJ1-2	NA	TGTGCCAGCAGCGGTCCCAGCTCTGGGGCCTCGTTTGGCTACACCTTC	CASSGPSSGASFGYTF
TRBV5-1	TRBD1	TRBJ2-2	NA	TGCGCCAGCCGACAGGGGGCAGACACCGGGGAGCTGTTTTTT	CASRQGADTGELFF
TRBV7-9	TRBD1	TRBJ1-4	few	TGTGCCAGCAGCTTATCGGGACAGGGCAATGAAAAACTGTTTTTT	CASSLSGQGNEKLFF
TRBV11-2	NA	TRBJ2-5	NA	TGTGCCAGCAGCTTAAATCTGAGAGAGACCCAGTACTTC	CASSLNLRETQYF
TRBV24-1	TRBD1	TRBJ2-2	NA	TGTGCCACCAGTGATGGACAGGCCACCGGGGAGCTGTTTTTT	CATSDGQATGELFF
TRBV7-2	TRBD1	TRBJ2-2	NA	TGTGCCAGCAGCTTAGGGGACAGGGACACCGGGGAGCTGTTTTTT	CASSLGDRDTGELFF
TRBV25-1	NA	TRBJ1-5	NA	TGTGCCAGCAGTAGACCCGGCCAGGGGAAAGAGCCCCAGCATTTT	CASSRPGQGKEPQHF
TRBV9	TRBD1	TRBJ2-7	once	TGTGCCAGCGGACAGGGGCCCGCATACTCCTACGAGCAGTACTTC	CASGQGPAYSYEQYF
TRBV28	NA	TRBJ1-1	NA	TGTGCCAGCAGCACAACGGGGGTGGCTGAAGCTTTCTTT	CASSTTGVAEAFF
TRBV13	TRBD1	TRBJ1-1	once	TGTGCCAGCAGCTTACCTTCACGACAGGGAGGTTTTTCTGAAGCTTTCTTT	CASSLPSRQGGFSEAFF
TRBV9	NA	TRBJ1-1	NA	TGTGCCAGCAGCCCCGACGAGACAGTGAACACTGAAGCTTTCTTT	CASSPDETVNTEAFF
TRBV5-1	NA	TRBJ2-1	NA	TGCGCCAGCAGCTTGGCCGGGGGCGGGAGCTCCTACAATGAGCAGTTCTTC	CASSLAGGGSSYNEQFF